This record looks at one T cell receptor (beta chain) sequence and its context. Its antigen is not known. Germline CDR1 is LNHDA and CDR2 is SQIVND (reference sequence). This CDR3 has 18 amino acids. The data derive from a study of T cell clusters in autoimmune cytopenias. Multiplex touch-down PCR amplified TRB using TRB-A and TRB-B pools in one tube. TCRdb re-called the multiplex PCR reads and gives one entry per CDR3 protein, without DNA. Across 11,000 or so distinct CDR3 sequences, the top ten clones capture 21% of the sample. TRB amplification used 250 ng of peripheral blood genomic DNA. Study-wide results and caveats: TRB repertoire shifts in secondary cytopenia and chronic lymphocytic leukemia mostly reflected lymphoma, not autoimmunity.

This sample also appeared in a second study, on T cell repertoires in aging, cancer and after chemotherapy. From that study: Clear clonal overlap appeared across healthy donor samples taken over several months to years. Some 9.4 million TCR reads made up the full dataset. In healthy donors, age-related TCR diversity loss mainly reflected lost richness.

The chain has TRBV19 and TRBJ1-2; with no DNA, the TCRdb D assignment of TRBD1 cannot be verified. What was sequenced was peripheral blood. The receptor comes from a human donor in good health. CDR3: CASSIDGGTGGWRYGYTF.